This paragraph reports one TCR beta chain. Its antigen remains undetermined. No base quality values were provided; no much bigger clone lies one nucleotide off. Each donor gave one peripheral blood draw, approximately 0.11 L on average, collected into heparinised tubes. A BD FACSAria II and a panel including CD45RO, CCR7, CD25, CD127, CD95 and CD27 were used to sort naive, central memory, regulatory and stem cell-like memory CD4+ T cells. A purity above 98% was achieved for all sorted populations. PBMCs were separated immediately by Lymphoprep density gradient centrifugation and were stained directly, without being cultured. To minimize batch effects, samples were stained and sorted in pairs, one healthy donor with one patient per experiment. The sample belongs to a study of beta chain features in type 1 diabetes (dated by TCRdb to 2016 to 2019). Describing the broader study: Mean age, gender distribution, total cell number and subset yield were not different between patients and healthy donors. A total of just under 110,000,000 sorted cells were examined across all samples, and RNA yield correlated strongly with the number of cells per subset. In the study, TCRB repertoires of sorted circulating CD4+ T cell subsets from recently diagnosed type 1 diabetes patients were compared with those of matched healthy donors. Regulatory and stem cell-like memory subsets were isolated from only 8 patients and roughly eight healthy donors, whereas naive and central memory subsets came from all 30 or so donors.

The paper's findings and limits, for the study overall: HLA sub-analyses involved small numbers of individuals, so any influence of HLA type on TCRB rearrangement remained unresolved. In all four CD4+ subsets, TCRB CDR3 length was moderately but significantly shorter in type 1 diabetes patients. Because cDNA was sequenced instead of genomic DNA, highly expressing activated cells could be over-represented, though the groups showed no difference in activation or CD3 levels. Naive, central memory and regulatory TCRB repertoires appeared more similar among patients than among healthy donors. Patients with type 1 diabetes made fewer insertions and deleted more nucleotides at VDJ recombination sites, implying thymic rearrangement abnormalities. PCR might favor shorter templates, but patient and control samples were amplified and corrected together, so any skew would affect both groups equally.

Germline trimming: 6 bases from V, 4 bases from J; junction bases outside gene matches: 11. From a lookup of the germline V gene (reference sequence), CDR1 and CDR2 are MNHEY and SMNVEV. Measured from the cysteine to the phenylalanine, the CDR3 is 16 residues long. The entry retains the CDR3 DNA only, 48 bases that are in frame from base 1. All of the isolated RNA was reverse transcribed with the High Capacity cDNA Reverse Transcription Kit, so expressed TCRB transcripts were sequenced. Naive, central memory and regulatory T cell samples underwent deep immunoSEQ sequencing, averaging about 3.3 million total reads per sample. After sorted cells were lysed in RLT buffer, RNA was extracted with DNase-treated RNeasy Micro or Mini kits, with the choice depending on cell number. To prevent cross-contamination, every cell subset was processed on its own, while patient and healthy donor samples were processed together. The immunoSEQ multiplex PCR was used to amplify TCRB sequences from cDNA, generating 87-bp fragments that spanned the CDR3 region. Sequencing of the amplicons was done on the Illumina HiSeq platform. The authors' analysis ran thus. Synthetic template baselines were used to correct PCR bias computationally, reads within Hamming distance 2 were collapsed together, and singletons that could not be merged were discarded. By aligning reads against IMGT, V, D and J genes, CDR3 length, and insertions or deletions at six rearrangement sites were assigned. Within each subset, clonotype counts were normalized to the number of sorted cells before true diversity and Gini coefficients were calculated with the tcR R package. The overlap coefficient, calculated on TCRB nucleotide sequences, was used to quantify repertoire sharing. The source is immuneACCESS, and TCRdb retained only in-frame sequences with V and J called. Part of the clones is not carried over; for the studies checked, unresolved V genes explain less than half of this, and the remainder is unexplained. V and J calls and clone size are those listed in that table; D and trimming were worked out from the DNA. This sample lists 160,000 or so clones; about 9.8% were detected once. The ten largest make up about 2.5% of the sample.

The chain links TRBV27 with TRBJ2-1, and 8 junctional nucleotides match TRBD2. This clonotype originated in a woman under 30 in good health. The sample consisted of central memory CD4+ T cells from blood. The CDR3 in this case is CASRPISSGLYNEQFF. The sequence in DNA is TGTGCCAGCAGGCCCATCTCTAGCGGGTTATACAATGAGCAGTTCTTC.